These T cell receptor beta chains were read from a single sample in a study of blood T cell repertoires in COVID-19. Libraries were prepared by immunoSEQ multiplex PCR; TCRdb keeps only in-frame clonotypes and omits some of them. The sample lists about 200,000 clones, approximately 83% occurring once. What was sequenced was PBMCs or T cells enriched from blood (not recorded which). The receptors shown here come from a woman in her 50s who had been exposed to COVID-19. Both conserved end residues are part of each CDR3. A D gene is named only where the DNA matches it firmly. Size values are once, few and many counts, or a class for expanded clones, and some rows have none.

TRBJ1-1	TRBV5-8	.	once	CASSPNGMGEDTEAFF	TGTGCCAGCAGCCCCAATGGGATGGGGGAGGATACTGAAGCTTTCTTT
TRBJ1-1	TRBV3-1/TRBV3-2	.	.	CASRQGRTKAFF	TGTGCCAGCAGACAAGGGAGGACTAAAGCTTTCTTT
TRBJ1-2	TRBV15	TRBD1	.	CATSRGQGANYGYTF	TGTGCCACCAGCAGAGGACAGGGGGCGAACTATGGCTACACCTTC
TRBJ1-2	TRBV7-8	TRBD1	.	CASSLRRQGNYGYTF	TGTGCCAGCAGCTTAAGGAGACAGGGGAACTATGGCTACACCTTC
TRBJ2-1	TRBV5-1	.	few	CASCPDRAYNEQFF	TGCGCCAGCTGCCCTGACCGGGCCTACAATGAGCAGTTCTTC
TRBJ1-1	TRBV2	.	.	CASSKKPTWSDTEAFF	TGTGCCAGCAGTAAAAAACCAACATGGAGCGACACTGAAGCTTTCTTT
TRBJ2-3	TRBV11-2	TRBD2	.	CASSQRGGGTDTQYF	TGTGCCAGCAGCCAACGGGGAGGGGGCACAGATACGCAGTATTTT
TRBJ1-1	TRBV18	.	.	CASSPVDSEAFF	TGTGCCAGCTCACCGGTGGACAGCGAAGCTTTCTTT
TRBJ2-1	TRBV30	TRBD1	.	CAWSVSRTGAWNEQFF	TGTGCCTGGAGTGTAAGCAGGACAGGGGCCTGGAATGAGCAGTTCTTC
TRBJ2-1	TRBV18	TRBD2	.	CASSPSGGAVEQFF	TGTGCCAGCTCACCAAGCGGGGGGGCCGTTGAGCAGTTCTTC
TRBJ1-1	TRBV4-1	.	.	CASSQAGESNTEAFF	TGCGCCAGCAGCCAAGCCGGGGAATCGAACACTGAAGCTTTCTTT
TRBJ1-2	TRBV10-1	TRBD1	.	CASSYRGTYGYTF	TGCGCCAGCAGCTACAGGGGAACCTATGGCTACACCTTC
TRBJ1-5	TRBV7-9	.	.	CASSQGQLGPQHF	TGTGCCAGCAGCCAAGGACAGCTCGGGCCCCAGCATTTT
TRBJ1-5	TRBV10-2	.	few	CASSEVGRDGPQHF	TGCGCCAGCAGTGAGGTCGGCAGGGATGGGCCCCAGCATTTT
TRBJ2-5	TRBV6-5	TRBD2	.	CASRFSGGAGETQYF	TGTGCCAGCAGGTTTAGCGGGGGGGCCGGCGAGACCCAGTACTTC
TRBJ2-1	TRBV11-2	TRBD1	.	CASSLAGRGNEQFF	TGTGCCAGCAGCTTAGCGGGCAGGGGGAATGAGCAGTTCTTC
TRBJ1-1	TRBV30	.	.	CAWSVSGHANTEAFF	TGTGCCTGGAGTGTTTCGGGACACGCGAACACTGAAGCTTTCTTT
TRBJ1-1	TRBV28	.	.	CASSRLSRTEAFF	TGTGCCAGCAGTCGACTCTCGAGGACTGAAGCTTTCTTT
TRBJ1-2	TRBV2	TRBD1	.	CASRTGALAAGYTF	TGTGCCAGCAGGACAGGGGCGCTAGCTGCCGGCTACACCTTC
TRBJ1-2	TRBV5-3	.	.	CARRLNLGGVLYGYTF	TGTGCCAGAAGATTAAATCTAGGGGGAGTCCTCTATGGCTACACCTTC
TRBJ2-7	TRBV25-1	TRBD1	few	CASRTTGGTYEQYF	TGTGCCAGCAGAACGACAGGGGGCACCTACGAGCAGTACTTC
TRBJ1-5	TRBV5-5	TRBD1	.	CASSLRPGTGYNQPQHF	TGTGCCAGCAGCTTGCGGCCCGGGACAGGGTATAATCAGCCCCAGCATTTT
TRBJ1-2	TRBV5-1	TRBD1	.	CASGDSRGTTGYTF	TGCGCCAGCGGGGACAGTCGTGGCACTACGGGCTACACCTTC
TRBJ1-2	TRBV6-5	.	once	CASSAAPSYGYTF	TGTGCCAGCAGCGCGGCTCCTAGCTATGGCTACACCTTC
TRBJ2-3	TRBV7-2	TRBD2	.	CASRLGLAGPLDTQYF	TGTGCCAGCAGACTGGGACTAGCGGGGCCTTTGGATACGCAGTATTTT
TRBJ1-1	TRBV7-6	.	once	CASSLGANTEAFF	TGTGCCAGCAGCTTAGGGGCGAACACTGAAGCTTTCTTT
TRBJ1-6	TRBV27	TRBD1	few	CASSLWTGRTSPLHF	TGTGCCAGCAGTTTATGGACAGGGAGGACTTCACCCCTCCACTTT
TRBJ1-2	TRBV5-4	TRBD1	.	CASSSGQAYGYTF	TGTGCCAGCAGTTCAGGACAGGCCTATGGCTACACCTTC
TRBJ2-7	TRBV28	.	few	CASSSYRYEQYF	TGTGCCAGCAGTTCCTACCGGTACGAGCAGTACTTC
TRBJ1-2	TRBV10-1	.	once	CASSPGLPYGYTF	TGCGCCAGCAGCCCTGGACTCCCCTATGGCTACACCTTC
TRBJ2-7	TRBV18	TRBD1	.	CASSPSPRGRAYEQYF	TGTGCCAGCTCACCTTCCCCCAGGGGGCGAGCCTACGAGCAGTACTTC
TRBJ2-7	TRBV5-6	TRBD1	.	CASSPQGASYEQYF	TGTGCCAGCAGCCCCCAGGGGGCTTCCTACGAGCAGTACTTC
TRBJ2-7	TRBV27	TRBD2	once	CASSLPGGAFNEQYF	TGTGCCAGCAGTTTACCCGGGGGGGCCTTCAACGAGCAGTACTTC
TRBJ1-2	TRBV7-2	.	.	CASSPGGLAEGYGYTF	TGTGCCAGCAGCCCCGGGGGTTTGGCGGAAGGCTATGGCTACACCTTC
TRBJ1-6	TRBV14	.	.	CASRGSSPLHF	TGTGCCAGCAGAGGGAGTTCACCCCTCCACTTT
TRBJ2-5	TRBV2	.	once	CASAVVTVPQETQYF	TGTGCCAGCGCCGTCGTGACAGTCCCCCAAGAGACCCAGTACTTC
TRBJ2-6	TRBV5-6	.	.	CASSLARVSGANVLTF	TGTGCCAGCAGCTTGGCCCGGGTATCTGGGGCCAACGTCCTGACTTTC
TRBJ2-1	TRBV5-4	.	.	CASSLDVGLSNEQFF	TGTGCCAGCAGCTTGGATGTTGGCCTCAGCAATGAGCAGTTCTTC
TRBJ1-1	TRBV9	.	.	CASSVYLNTEAFF	TGTGCCAGCAGCGTTTACTTGAACACTGAAGCTTTCTTT
TRBJ1-2	TRBV6-6	.	.	CASSYSQGNYGYTF	TGTGCCAGCAGTTACTCGCAGGGAAACTATGGCTACACCTTC
TRBJ1-1	TRBV7-2	.	.	CASSGQPALEAFF	TGTGCCAGCAGTGGACAGCCGGCCCTTGAAGCTTTCTTT
TRBJ1-1	TRBV5-6	.	.	CASSLAGPRANTEAFF	TGTGCCAGCAGCTTGGCAGGACCCAGGGCGAACACTGAAGCTTTCTTT
TRBJ1-2	TRBV12-3/TRBV12-4	.	.	CASSLSGFYGYTF	TGTGCCAGCAGTTTATCCGGGTTCTATGGCTACACCTTC
TRBJ1-1	TRBV2	.	.	CASSDQWRNTEAFF	TGTGCCAGCAGTGATCAGTGGAGGAACACTGAAGCTTTCTTT